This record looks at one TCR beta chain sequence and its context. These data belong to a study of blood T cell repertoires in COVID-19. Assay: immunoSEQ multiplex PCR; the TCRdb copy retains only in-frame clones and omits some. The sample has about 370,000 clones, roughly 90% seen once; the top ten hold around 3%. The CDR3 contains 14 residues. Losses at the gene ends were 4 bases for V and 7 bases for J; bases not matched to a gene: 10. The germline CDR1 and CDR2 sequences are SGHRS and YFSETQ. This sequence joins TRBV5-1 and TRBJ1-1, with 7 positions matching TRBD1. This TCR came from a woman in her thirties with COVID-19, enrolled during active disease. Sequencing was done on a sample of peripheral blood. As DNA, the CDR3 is TGCGCCAGCAGCCAATCCGGGACAGTATTTGAAGCTTTCTTT. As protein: CASSQSGTVFEAFF.